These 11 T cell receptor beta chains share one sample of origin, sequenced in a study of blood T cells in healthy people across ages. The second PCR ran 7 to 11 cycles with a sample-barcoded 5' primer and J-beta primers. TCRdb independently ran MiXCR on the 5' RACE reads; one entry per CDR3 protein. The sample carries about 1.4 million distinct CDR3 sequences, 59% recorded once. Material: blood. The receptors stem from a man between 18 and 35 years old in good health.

CDR3 DNA sequence: TGCGCCAGCAGCTTCTACTACAATGAGCAGTTCTTC. It translates to CASSFYYNEQFF. The rearrangement uses TRBV5-1 and TRBJ2-1, with D hard to call. Trimming took off 2 bases at V and 3 bases at J, with 3 bases between the two ends. The CDR3 totals 12 residues. The germline V gene encodes CDR1 SGHRS and CDR2 YFSETQ.

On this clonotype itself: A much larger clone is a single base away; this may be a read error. The CDR3 DNA reads as TGTGCCAGCAGCATGATAGATACGCAGTATTTT. Translation: CASSMIDTQYF. This chain links TRBV11-2 with TRBJ2-3, with D uncertain. CDR3 size: 11 residues. Germline lookup yields CDR1 SGHAT and CDR2 FQNNGV. Trimming took 5 bases from V and 5 from J, leaving 5 bases between them.

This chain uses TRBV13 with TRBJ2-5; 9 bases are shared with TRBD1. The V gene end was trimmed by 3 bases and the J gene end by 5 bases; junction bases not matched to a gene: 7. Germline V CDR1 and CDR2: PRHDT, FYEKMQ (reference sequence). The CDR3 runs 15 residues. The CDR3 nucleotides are TGTGCCAGCAGCTTTGTAGGACAGGGGATGGAGACCCAGTACTTC. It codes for CASSFVGQGMETQYF.

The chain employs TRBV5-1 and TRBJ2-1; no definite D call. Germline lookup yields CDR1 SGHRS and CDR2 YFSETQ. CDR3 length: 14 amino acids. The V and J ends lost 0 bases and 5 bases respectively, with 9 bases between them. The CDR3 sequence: CASSLESVHNEQFF. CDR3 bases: TGCGCCAGCAGCTTGGAGTCGGTTCACAATGAGCAGTTCTTC.

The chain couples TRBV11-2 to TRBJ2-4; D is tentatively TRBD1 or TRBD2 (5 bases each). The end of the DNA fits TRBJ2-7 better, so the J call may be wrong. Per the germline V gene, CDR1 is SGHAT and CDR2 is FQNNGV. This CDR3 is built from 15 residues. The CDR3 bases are TGTGCCAGCAGCCTCCCCTGGGGGAAGGCCTACGAGCAGTACTTC. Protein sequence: CASSLPWGKAYEQYF.

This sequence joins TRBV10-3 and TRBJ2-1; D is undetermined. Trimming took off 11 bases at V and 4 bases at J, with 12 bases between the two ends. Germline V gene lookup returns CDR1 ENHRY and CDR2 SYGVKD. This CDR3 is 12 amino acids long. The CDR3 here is CAVNLGYNEQFF. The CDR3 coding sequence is TGTGCCGTGAACCTAGGGTACAATGAGCAGTTCTTC.

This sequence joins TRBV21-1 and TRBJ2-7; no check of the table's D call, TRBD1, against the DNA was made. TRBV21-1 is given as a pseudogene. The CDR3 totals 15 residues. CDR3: CASGFRDRGERGQYF. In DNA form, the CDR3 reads TGTGCCAGCGGATTCCGGGACAGGGGGGAAAGGGGGCAGTACTTC.

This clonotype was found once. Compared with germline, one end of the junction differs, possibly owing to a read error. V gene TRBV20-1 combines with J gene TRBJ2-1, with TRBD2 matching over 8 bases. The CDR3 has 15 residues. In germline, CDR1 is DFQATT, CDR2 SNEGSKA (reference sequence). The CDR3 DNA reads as TGCAGTGCTAGAGGGAGTAGCGGGGTTCTCAATGAGCAGTCCTTC. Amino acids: CSARGSSGVLNEQSF.

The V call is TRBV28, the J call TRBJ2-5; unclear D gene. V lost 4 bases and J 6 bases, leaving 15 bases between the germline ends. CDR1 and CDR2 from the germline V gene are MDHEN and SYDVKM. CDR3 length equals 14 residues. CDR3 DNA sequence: TGTGCCAGCAGTTCCAGCTTGAGAGGAAAGACCCAGTACTTC. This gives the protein CASSSSLRGKTQYF.

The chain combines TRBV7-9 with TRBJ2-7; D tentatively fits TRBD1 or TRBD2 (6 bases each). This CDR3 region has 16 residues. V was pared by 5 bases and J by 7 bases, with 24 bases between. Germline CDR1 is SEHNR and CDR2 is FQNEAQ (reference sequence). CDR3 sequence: CASSIMGGAGSNEQYF. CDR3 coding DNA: TGTGCCAGCAGCATAATGGGGGGCGCGGGGTCCAATGAGCAGTACTTC.

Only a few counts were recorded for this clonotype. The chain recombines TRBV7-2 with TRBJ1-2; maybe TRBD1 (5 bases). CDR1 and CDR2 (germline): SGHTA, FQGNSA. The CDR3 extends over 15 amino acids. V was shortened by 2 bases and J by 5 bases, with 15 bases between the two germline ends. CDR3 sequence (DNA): TGTGCCAGCAGCTTATTCGCCGAGGGGCGGTATGGCTACACCTTC. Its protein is CASSLFAEGRYGYTF. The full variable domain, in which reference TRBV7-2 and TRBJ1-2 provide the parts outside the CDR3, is GAGVSQSPSNKVTEKGKDVELRCDPISGHTALYWYRQSLGQGLEFLIYFQGNSAPDKSGLPSDRFSAERTGGSVSTLTIQRTQQEDSAVYLCASSLFAEGRYGYTFGSGTRLTVV.